This T cell receptor (beta chain) was retrieved from a study of T-cell reconstitution after alpha-beta-depleted transplantation in children (dated by TCRdb to about 2016). Regarding the research as a whole: The study quantitatively tracked T-cell immune reconstitution after TCRalphabeta/CD19-depleted allogeneic hematopoietic cell transplantation in children using TCR repertoire profiling. Beyond this particular receptor, the publication reports: Apparently early alphabetaT-cell count recovery about two months after transplant reportedly relied on only several hundred rapidly expanded clones derived from non-depleted graft cells. Over the following months the frequencies of hyperexpanded clones went down, and after one year T-cell counts and TCRbeta diversity were mostly credited to newly produced T cells. The high TCRbeta diversity at day 60 in some patients was ascribed to recipient T cells and intrathymic progenitors that had survived conditioning.

This clonotype was seen a few times. Which antigen it targets is not known. The record has no base qualities; no much larger clone is one base away. The CDR3, cysteine through phenylalanine, is 15 amino acids long. Only the CDR3 portion is preserved as DNA: 45 bases, with reading frame beginning at the first base. From V the trimming removes 3 bases and from J it removes 5 bases, while the gene matches leave 3 bases of the junction unaccounted for. As encoded in the germline V gene, CDR1 is SGHDN while CDR2 is FVKESK. What the treatment or condition label conveys for this sample: allogeneic hematopoietic cell transplantation with graft depleted of TCRalphabeta T cells and CD19 B cells. TCRalphabeta/CD19-depleted allogeneic hematopoietic cell grafts were given to the transplant recipients, all of whom were children. Library method: PCR. TCRdb shows the sequencer as Illumina HiSeq 2500. To normalize quantification of the TCRbeta repertoire, the TCR libraries were built with molecular barcoding that relied on unique molecular identifiers. The public reads were quality trimmed at Q25 with fastp and then assembled into clones with MiXCR by TCRdb, keeping productive beta chains. Every distinct CDR3 protein forms one entry, paired with its most common genes and DNA. For this sample the table gives some 120,000 distinct CDR3 sequences, of which around a tenth were detected only once. The top ten hold less than 40% of the sample.

This chain is built from TRBV14 and TRBJ2-1, with 11 bases aligning to TRBD2. The sample in question was PBMCs, obtained before TCRalphabeta/CD19-depleted stem cell transplant. The clonotype comes from a boy under 10 years old with acute lymphoblastic leukemia, due to receive a stem cell transplant. For the CDR3, the sequence is CASSQRLAGHNEQFF. The nucleotide sequence reads TGTGCCAGCAGCCAGAGACTAGCGGGACACAATGAGCAGTTCTTC.